The rows below give T cell receptor beta chains drawn from one sample of a study of CD8+ T cells in alopecia areata. Data came from immunoSEQ multiplex PCR; TCRdb stores just in-frame clones and leaves some out. Here the sample spans 150,000 or so clones, 45% to 60% being singletons. Sequenced material: CD4+ T cells sorted from blood. These receptors all come from a human donor in good health. The CDR3 runs from the conserved cysteine through the conserved F or W. A D gene is named only where the DNA matches it firmly. Only some rows state a clone size, as once, few, many or a class for expanded clones.

len	v_gene	j_gene	d_gene	abundance	CDR3nt	CDR3aa
14	TRBV7-3	TRBJ2-1	-	-	TGTGCCAGCAGCTTGCTTGGTCCCTACAATGAGCAGTTCTTC	CASSLLGPYNEQFF
14	TRBV29-1	TRBJ1-2	-	-	TGCAGCGTTGCGTCGTCGACGGGGCTTTTAGGCTACACCTTC	CSVASSTGLLGYTF
12	TRBV28	TRBJ1-2	TRBD1	few	TGTGCCAGCAGTCAGACAGGGTTTGGCTACACCTTC	CASSQTGFGYTF
14	TRBV7-9	TRBJ2-1	-	-	TGTGCCAGCAGCTCTACCGGGACCTACAATGAGCAGTTCTTC	CASSSTGTYNEQFF
16	TRBV7-6	TRBJ2-3	TRBD1	few	TGTGCCAGCAGCCTCGCGACAGGGCAAAGCACAGATACGCAGTATTTT	CASSLATGQSTDTQYF
11	TRBV28	TRBJ2-4	-	-	TGTGCCAGCACCGACAGGAACATTCAGTACTTC	CASTDRNIQYF
19	TRBV27	TRBJ2-1	TRBD2	-	TGTGCCAGCAGTTTTGGGATGGGACTAGCGGGAGGCGTCCACAATGAGCAGTTCTTC	CASSFGMGLAGGVHNEQFF
18	TRBV19	TRBJ2-6	-	many	TGTGCCAGTAGTATGCAAGGGAGGACCCTCTCTGGGGCCAACGTCCTGACTTTC	CASSMQGRTLSGANVLTF
13	TRBV7-7	TRBJ2-1	TRBD2	-	TGTGCCAGCAGCTTAAGGACTAGCGATGAGCAGTTCTTC	CASSLRTSDEQFF
13	TRBV5-1	TRBJ2-4	-	-	TGCGCCAGCAAGGCTACAAGTTTAAACATTCAGTACTTC	CASKATSLNIQYF
15	TRBV19	TRBJ1-2	-	-	TGTGCCAGTAGTAGCTACGGGACTACAGGCTATGGCTACACCTTC	CASSSYGTTGYGYTF
18	TRBV5-1	TRBJ2-6	TRBD1	few	TGCGCCAGCAGCTCCCGGGACAGAGCGACTTCTGGGGCCAACGTCCTGACTTTC	CASSSRDRATSGANVLTF
16	TRBV30	TRBJ1-1	-	-	TGTGCCTGGAGTGTACTGGGAGGGGTTCGAAACACTGAAGCTTTCTTT	CAWSVLGGVRNTEAFF
18	TRBV5-1	TRBJ2-7	TRBD2	-	TGCGCCAGCAGCATCCGACTAGCGGGAGGGAGCTTCCCCTACGAGCAGTACTTC	CASSIRLAGGSFPYEQYF
15	TRBV18	TRBJ2-7	TRBD2	few	TGTGCCAGCTCACCAGGACTAGCGGGAGGATACGAGCAGTACTTC	CASSPGLAGGYEQYF
11	TRBV29-1	TRBJ1-1	-	-	TGCAGCGTTGGCTTGAACACTGAAGCTTTCTTT	CSVGLNTEAFF
15	TRBV1	TRBJ1-1	-	-	TGCACCAGCAGCCATTTAGAGCATTGGGACACTGAAGCTTTCTTT	CTSSHLEHWDTEAFF
13	TRBV2	TRBJ1-1	-	-	TGTGCCAGCAGTGGACAGGTGAACACTGAAGCTTTCTTT	CASSGQVNTEAFF
14	TRBV10-3	TRBJ2-1	-	few	TGTGCCATCAGGGCAGGGGGGTCCTACAATGAGCAGTTCTTC	CAIRAGGSYNEQFF
16	TRBV15	TRBJ2-7	-	few	TGTGCCACCAGCAGAGAGGGGGTGGCCACTGGCTACGAGCAGTACTTC	CATSREGVATGYEQYF
15	TRBV10-3	TRBJ2-5	TRBD2	-	TGTGCCATCAGTGAGCCGGGACTAGGCGAGGAGACCCAGTACTTC	CAISEPGLGEETQYF
12	TRBV30	TRBJ1-2	-	few	TGTGCCTCTACCGTAGGCGCCGGGGGCTACACCTTC	CASTVGAGGYTF
12	TRBV5-1	TRBJ1-2	-	-	TGCGCCAGCAGCTTGGAGGGACGGGGCTACACCTTC	CASSLEGRGYTF
13	TRBV4-2	TRBJ2-2	-	-	TGTGCCAGCAGTAGACTCAACACCGGGGAGCTGTTTTTT	CASSRLNTGELFF
15	TRBV4-1	TRBJ2-7	-	few	TGCGCCAGCAGCCAAGATGCGCAGGGAGAACGCGAGCAGTACTTC	CASSQDAQGEREQYF
12	TRBV7-9	TRBJ2-7	-	few	TGTGCCAGCAGCTTAGCGTACGACGAGCAGTACTTC	CASSLAYDEQYF
15	TRBV6-1	TRBJ2-7	-	-	TGTGCCAGCAGTGCCTATTTGCGGGGCTCCTACGAGCAGTACTTC	CASSAYLRGSYEQYF
13	TRBV7-3	TRBJ2-5	-	-	TGTGCCAGCAGCTTAACCATCCAAGAGACCCAGTACTTC	CASSLTIQETQYF
12	TRBV6-1	TRBJ1-2	-	-	TGTGCCAGCGCTTGGGACTTTTATGGCTACACCTTC	CASAWDFYGYTF
11	TRBV5-6	TRBJ2-5	-	-	TGTGCCAGCAGCGTCCCGGGGACCCAGTACTTC	CASSVPGTQYF
14	TRBV7-2	TRBJ2-7	TRBD2	-	TGTGCCAGCAGGGAGGCTAGCGGGATTTACGAGCAGTACTTC	CASREASGIYEQYF
15	TRBV6-6	TRBJ2-7	TRBD2	many	TGTGCCAGCAGCCCCACTAGCGGGAGTGTCTACGAGCAGTACTTC	CASSPTSGSVYEQYF
13	TRBV6-1	TRBJ1-5	TRBD1	few	TGTGCCAGCGGCGACAGGGCGAGTCAGCCCCAGCATTTT	CASGDRASQPQHF
15	TRBV7-9	TRBJ1-1	TRBD1	-	TGTGCCAGCAGCCGACAGGGACGGAGTAGCACTGAAGCTTTCTTT	CASSRQGRSSTEAFF
15	TRBV7-2	TRBJ2-1	-	few	TGTGCCAGCAGCTTAGACCCGACTAGGTACAATGAGCAGTTCTTC	CASSLDPTRYNEQFF